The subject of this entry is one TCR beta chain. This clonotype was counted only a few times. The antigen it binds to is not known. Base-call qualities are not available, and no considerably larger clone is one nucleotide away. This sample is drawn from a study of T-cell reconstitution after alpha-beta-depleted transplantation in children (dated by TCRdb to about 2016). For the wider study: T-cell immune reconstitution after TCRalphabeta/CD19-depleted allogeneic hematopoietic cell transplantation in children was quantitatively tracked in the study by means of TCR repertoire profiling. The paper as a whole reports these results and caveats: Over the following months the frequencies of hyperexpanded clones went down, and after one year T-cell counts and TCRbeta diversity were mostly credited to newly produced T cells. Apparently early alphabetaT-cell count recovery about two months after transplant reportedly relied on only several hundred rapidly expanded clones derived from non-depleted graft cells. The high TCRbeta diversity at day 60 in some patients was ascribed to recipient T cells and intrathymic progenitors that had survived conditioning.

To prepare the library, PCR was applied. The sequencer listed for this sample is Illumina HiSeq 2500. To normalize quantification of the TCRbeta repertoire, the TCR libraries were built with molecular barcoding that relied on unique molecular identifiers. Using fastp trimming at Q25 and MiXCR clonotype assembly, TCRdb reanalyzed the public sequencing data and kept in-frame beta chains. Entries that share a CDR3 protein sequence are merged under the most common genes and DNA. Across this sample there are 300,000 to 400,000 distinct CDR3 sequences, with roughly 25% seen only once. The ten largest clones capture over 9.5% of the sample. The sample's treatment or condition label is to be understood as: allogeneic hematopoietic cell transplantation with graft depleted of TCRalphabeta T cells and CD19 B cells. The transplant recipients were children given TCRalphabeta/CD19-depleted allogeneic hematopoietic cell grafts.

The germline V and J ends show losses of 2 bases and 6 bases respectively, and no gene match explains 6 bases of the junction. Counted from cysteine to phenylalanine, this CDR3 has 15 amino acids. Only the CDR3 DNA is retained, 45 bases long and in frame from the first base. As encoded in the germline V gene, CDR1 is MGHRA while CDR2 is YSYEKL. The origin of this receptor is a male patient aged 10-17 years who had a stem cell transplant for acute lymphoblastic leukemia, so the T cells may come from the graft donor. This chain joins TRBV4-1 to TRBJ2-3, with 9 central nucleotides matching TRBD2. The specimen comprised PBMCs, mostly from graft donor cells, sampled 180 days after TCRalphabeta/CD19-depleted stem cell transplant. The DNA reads TGCGCCAGCAGCCAACTTGGCGGGAGGGCGGATACGCAGTATTTT. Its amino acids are CASSQLGGRADTQYF.